The rows below give T cell receptor beta chains drawn from one sample of a study of blood T cell repertoires in COVID-19. Clones were sequenced by immunoSEQ multiplex PCR, and TCRdb holds only the in-frame ones, with some missing. This table holds roughly 230,000 clones, 80% to 85% found once. The sequenced sample consisted of peripheral blood. The receptors shown here come from an elderly woman with COVID-19, enrolled during active disease. Both conserved end residues are part of each CDR3. D genes are given only for firm matches. The size of a clone is reported for some rows only, either as once, few or many, or as a class for expanded clones.

D gene	clone size	V gene	J gene	CDR3 DNA	CDR3 protein
TRBD1	-	TRBV19	TRBJ2-2	TGTGCCAGTAGCGGGACAGGGGTCACCGGGGAGCTGTTTTTT	CASSGTGVTGELFF
TRBD2	-	TRBV3-1/TRBV3-2	TRBJ2-5	TGTGCCAGCAGCCACCCTAGCGGACCCGAGGGGACCCAGTACTTC	CASSHPSGPEGTQYF
TRBD1	-	TRBV27	TRBJ1-1	TGTGCCAGCAGATTAGCGGGGACAGGGGGCACAGCTTTCTTT	CASRLAGTGGTAFF
-	-	TRBV11-2	TRBJ2-5	TGTGCCAGCAGAGAGACAACAGGGAACAGGGAGACCCAGTACTTC	CASRETTGNRETQYF
-	-	TRBV7-9	TRBJ1-4	TGTGCCAGCAGCTTAGCGGATGGGGGCTACACAACTAATGAAAAACTGTTTTTT	CASSLADGGYTTNEKLFF
TRBD1	-	TRBV15	TRBJ1-1	TGTGCCACCAGCTCCTACGGGACAGGGTCAACTGAAGCTTTCTTT	CATSSYGTGSTEAFF
-	-	TRBV28	TRBJ1-1	TGTGCCAGCAGGGCCCCCTGGGGAGTTAGGAACACTGAAGCTTTCTTT	CASRAPWGVRNTEAFF
-	-	TRBV27	TRBJ2-2	TGTGCCAGCAGTTTAAAGGCAGGGGGGATCGGGGAGCTGTTTTTT	CASSLKAGGIGELFF
TRBD1	once	TRBV10-3	TRBJ2-7	TGTGCCATCAGTGATGGCGGGACAGGGGCCTACGAGCAGTACTTC	CAISDGGTGAYEQYF
TRBD2	-	TRBV5-1	TRBJ2-2	TGCGCCAGCAGCTTGGAGGGACTAGCGGCCGGGGAGCTGTTTTTT	CASSLEGLAAGELFF
TRBD1	-	TRBV7-9	TRBJ1-3	TGTGCCAGCAGACAGGGACAGAGCTCTGGAAACACCATATATTTT	CASRQGQSSGNTIYF
TRBD1	once	TRBV5-8	TRBJ1-1	TGTGCCAGCAACAGGGGTAGCACTGAAGCTTTCTTT	CASNRGSTEAFF
TRBD1	once	TRBV4-1	TRBJ1-3	TGCGCCAGCAGCCCTAGACAGGGGGCAGGTGGAAACACCATATATTTT	CASSPRQGAGGNTIYF
-	-	TRBV28	TRBJ1-1	TGTGCCAGCAGTCAGCTTGAGGTTGGGGGGACTGAAGCTTTCTTT	CASSQLEVGGTEAFF
TRBD2	-	TRBV2	TRBJ2-5	TGTGCCAGCAGTGACGCTAGCGGGGGGTTGGAGACCCAGTACTTC	CASSDASGGLETQYF
-	-	TRBV11-3	TRBJ2-5	TGTGCCAGCAGCCCCTCGGGGGGCCAGACCCAGTACTTC	CASSPSGGQTQYF
TRBD1	-	TRBV29-1	TRBJ2-1	TGCAGCGTTGAGGGACAGGAGAGCTCCTACAATGAGCAGTTCTTC	CSVEGQESSYNEQFF
-	-	TRBV27	TRBJ1-5	TGTGCCAGCAGTCTTCGAGGCCAGCCCCAGCATTTT	CASSLRGQPQHF
-	-	TRBV7-8	TRBJ1-2	TGTGCCAGCAGCTTTCGGGACACCGATCGCTATGGCTACACCTTC	CASSFRDTDRYGYTF
TRBD1	-	TRBV28	TRBJ1-2	TGTGCCAGCAGTTTAATAGGACAGGGGGTCTATGGCTACACCTTC	CASSLIGQGVYGYTF
TRBD1	once	TRBV5-6	TRBJ1-1	TGTGCCAGCAGCTTGAGGCTCAGGGGGAATGCTGAAGCTTTCTTT	CASSLRLRGNAEAFF
-	-	TRBV5-1	TRBJ1-5	TGCGCCAGCAGCTTGGCAGGGGTGGCGAATCAGCCCCAGCATTTT	CASSLAGVANQPQHF
-	-	TRBV11-3	TRBJ2-2	TGTGCCAGCAGCGTCGGGGGGCCTGGTGGCGGGGAGCTGTTTTTT	CASSVGGPGGGELFF
TRBD1	-	TRBV6-1	TRBJ2-5	TGTGCCAGCAGTGAAGTGACAGGGGCAAAGACCCAGTACTTC	CASSEVTGAKTQYF
-	few	TRBV21-1	TRBJ1-5	TGTGCCAGCAGCAAAGGGGGGAAGGGACACCTTAGCAATCAGCCCCAGCATTTT	CASSKGGKGHLSNQPQHF
-	-	TRBV12-2	TRBJ2-7	TGTGCAAGTCGCTTATTCCGCTCCTACGAGCAGTACTTC	CASRLFRSYEQYF
-	-	TRBV9	TRBJ1-2	TGTGCCAGCGACGACGGATCGGGGATTATGGCTAGGACCTTC	CASDDGSGIMARTF
-	-	TRBV6-5	TRBJ2-7	TGTGCCAGCAGTTACTCGATATCTGCGGGCTTCTACGAGCAGTACTTC	CASSYSISAGFYEQYF
-	-	TRBV18	TRBJ1-1	TGTGCCAGCTCAGCCAGCAGAGTTCCGGGCACTGAAGCTTTCTTT	CASSASRVPGTEAFF
-	-	TRBV7-9	TRBJ2-5	TGTGCCAGCAGCTTAGGCCAGAACAGCAACCAAGAGACCCAGTACTTC	CASSLGQNSNQETQYF
TRBD1	-	TRBV5-1	TRBJ1-5	TGCGCCAGCAGCCCGGGAGACAGGGGGATAGCAAATCAGCCCCAGCATTTT	CASSPGDRGIANQPQHF
TRBD1	-	TRBV28	TRBJ2-5	TGTGCCAGCAGGCCCGGGACAGATAAAGAGACCCAGTACTTC	CASRPGTDKETQYF
TRBD2	-	TRBV3-1/TRBV3-2	TRBJ2-5	TGTGCCAGCAGCACTTCTAGCGGGGCCCAAGAGACCCAGTACTTC	CASSTSSGAQETQYF
TRBD2	-	TRBV6-5	TRBJ2-1	TGTGCCAGCAGTTTCGGGACTAAGCAGTTCTTC	CASSFGTKQFF
TRBD1	-	TRBV2	TRBJ1-5	TGTGCCAGCAGCGGGACAGGGGAGCAGCCCCAGCATTTT	CASSGTGEQPQHF
-	-	TRBV7-9	TRBJ2-2	TGTGCCAGCAGCTTAGCTAGCGCCGGGGAGCTGTTTTTT	CASSLASAGELFF
-	-	TRBV18	TRBJ1-5	TGTGCCAGCTCACCAGGGGCTCAGGGATCAAATCAGCCCCAGCATTTT	CASSPGAQGSNQPQHF
-	-	TRBV5-4	TRBJ1-5	TGTGCCAGCAGCTTGCCAGGGATCAATCAGCCCCAGCATTTT	CASSLPGINQPQHF
TRBD1	-	TRBV15	TRBJ1-4	TGTGCCACCAGCACTAGCACCGGGACAGGTGAAAAACTGTTTTTT	CATSTSTGTGEKLFF
-	-	TRBV28	TRBJ1-2	TGTGCCAGCAGGACCCGCCCGGACACCTATGGCTACACCTTC	CASRTRPDTYGYTF
-	-	TRBV29-1	TRBJ2-1	TGCAGCGTTGATGGATACGGGTTCTACAATGAGCAGTTCTTC	CSVDGYGFYNEQFF
-	-	TRBV4-3	TRBJ1-6	TGCGCCAGCAGCCAAGAGACAGGCAATTCACCCCTCCACTTT	CASSQETGNSPLHF
TRBD1	once	TRBV11-2	TRBJ1-1	TGTGCCAGCAGCTTTGGACAGGGGAACACTGAAGCTTTCTTT	CASSFGQGNTEAFF
-	-	TRBV18	TRBJ2-2	TGTGCCAGCTCACCTGGGGACATCACCGGGGAGCTGTTTTTT	CASSPGDITGELFF
-	once	TRBV6-5	TRBJ2-2	TGTGCCAGCAGGGGGCTAACCGGGGAGCTGTTTTTT	CASRGLTGELFF